This section outlines one T cell receptor beta chain sequence together with its context. Thawed, overnight-rested PBMC were stained with GMM-loaded CD1B tetramer, viability dye and anti-CD3, then sorted. The CD1B tetramers carried C32 glucose monomycolate purified from Rhodococcus equi. The data were obtained in a study of T cells in tuberculosis. Study-wide context: The T cells targeted glucose monomycolate, a mycobacterial lipid, via CD1B.

Repertoires were generated with immunoSEQ multiplex PCR, while TCRdb's copy carries only in-frame clones and drops some. Here the sample spans approximately 59,000 clones, around 81% being singletons. Trimming removed 0 bases at V and 5 bases at J, with 11 bases between. The germline V gene has CDR1 LGHNA and CDR2 YNFKEQ. The CDR3 is 15 amino acids. Source material: CD1b-GMM tetramer-negative cells sorted from PBMCs. The sequence was collected from an adult woman with latent tuberculosis. The rearrangement uses TRBV4-2 and TRBJ1-5; possible D gene TRBD1, 5 bases. The DNA of the CDR3 is TGTGCCAGCAGCCAAGATCCGGGAGGGGATCAGCCCCAGCATTTT. Translated, it gives CASSQDPGGDQPQHF.